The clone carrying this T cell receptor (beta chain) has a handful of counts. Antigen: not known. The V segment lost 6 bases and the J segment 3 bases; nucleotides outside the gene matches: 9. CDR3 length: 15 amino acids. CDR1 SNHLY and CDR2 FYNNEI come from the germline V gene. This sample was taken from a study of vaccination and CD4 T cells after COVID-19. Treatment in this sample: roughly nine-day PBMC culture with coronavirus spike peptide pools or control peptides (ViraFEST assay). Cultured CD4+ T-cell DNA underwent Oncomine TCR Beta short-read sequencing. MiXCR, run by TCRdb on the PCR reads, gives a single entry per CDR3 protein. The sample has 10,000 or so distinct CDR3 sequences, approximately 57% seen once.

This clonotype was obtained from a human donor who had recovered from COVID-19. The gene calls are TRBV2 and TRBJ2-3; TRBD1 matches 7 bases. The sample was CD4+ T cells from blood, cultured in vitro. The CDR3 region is CASRETGLLTDTQYF. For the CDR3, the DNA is TGTGCCAGCAGGGAGACAGGGTTATTGACAGATACGCAGTATTTT.